The T cell receptor (beta chain) under discussion was sequenced for a study of OX40 agonist ivuxolimab in advanced cancers. Whole-study context: Ivuxolimab, which is an agonistic anti-OX40 (CD134) antibody, was administered to the patients. Recorded diagnoses for dose-escalation patients were hepatocellular carcinoma, melanoma, renal cell or head and neck cancer.

Points on this clone: Its antigen remains unidentified.

Patients who had autoimmune disease history or got systemic immunosuppression were left out. Study-level findings and limits: Which antigen the expanded peripheral T cells recognized is unknown.

Clones were sequenced by immunoSEQ multiplex PCR, and TCRdb holds only the in-frame ones, with some missing. The repertoire consists of 70,000 to 85,000 clones, with 80% to 90% occurring once and the leading ten covering approximately 2%. CDR1 SEHNR and CDR2 FQNEAQ come from the germline V gene (reference sequence). This CDR3 is built from 16 residues. The junction had 5 bases not matched to a gene; V was cut back by 5 bases and J by 3 bases. This TCR was recovered from an adult with an advanced solid tumor such as melanoma, head and neck, liver or kidney cancer. The chain uses TRBV7-9 and TRBJ2-3, with 13 bases aligning to TRBD2. The starting material was CD4+ or CD8+ T cells sorted from blood, obtained in a trial of the OX40 agonist ivuxolimab. CDR3 DNA: TGTGCCAGCAGCCCAAGACTAGCGGGGGGTACAGATACGCAGTATTTT. Protein sequence: CASSPRLAGGTDTQYF. Using reference TRBV7-9 and TRBJ2-3 for the parts outside the CDR3, the full variable domain is DTGVSQNPRHKITKRGQNVTFRCDPISEHNRLYWYRQTLGQGPEFLTYFQNEAQLEKSRLLSDRFSAERPKGSFSTLEIQRTEQGDSAMYLCASSPRLAGGTDTQYFGPGTRLTVL.